A selection of T cell receptor beta chains follows, all from one sample in a study of cytomegalovirus exposure and HLA in healthy donors. Measured with immunoSEQ multiplex PCR; TCRdb has only the in-frame clones, and not every one. The sample lists 150,000 to 200,000 clones; about 85% were seen once. The sample taken for sequencing was PBMCs. The receptors originated from a man aged 25-40 years in good health and CMV-seropositive. Each CDR3 is given with its conserved first and last residue. A D gene is named only where the DNA matches it firmly.

length | V | D | CDR3
15 | TRBV30 | . | CAWDDRGASYNEQFF
11 | TRBV29-1 | TRBD1 | CSAESDRAKYF
14 | TRBV11-1 | . | CASSLWGDQETQYF
16 | TRBV7-9 | TRBD2 | CASILSSGVLGETQYF
15 | TRBV7-8 | . | CASSFGGEDNYGYTF
13 | TRBV6-6 | . | CASAKQDLYEQYF
15 | TRBV4-1 | . | CASSQDRGKLVTQYF
16 | TRBV27 | . | CASSLNLGGFGNTIYF
13 | TRBV7-2 | TRBD1 | CASSFKGAGGLHF
15 | TRBV6-1 | . | CASIGIDFGAYEQYF
15 | TRBV6-5 | TRBD1 | CASSTSGQGNQPQHF
15 | TRBV5-1 | TRBD1 | CASSLSTGGVDEQFF
14 | TRBV6-1 | TRBD1 | CATPAGGTNYGYTF
15 | TRBV14 | TRBD2 | CASSRDWTSGETQYF
13 | TRBV19 | . | CASRTVYNYGYTF
16 | TRBV7-2 | TRBD2 | CASSLVLAVGQETQYF
15 | TRBV9 | . | CASSARQDPTDTQYF
12 | TRBV30 | . | CAWGEGWEKAFF
13 | TRBV19 | . | CASSNQGNYGYTF
15 | TRBV4-3 | TRBD1 | CASSRRGGGTGELFF
15 | TRBV7-9 | TRBD1 | CASSLDRGHRDGYTF
15 | TRBV15 | TRBD1 | CATSAMGQGNQPQHF
16 | TRBV4-3 | TRBD1 | CASSQWGTGFNEKLFF
15 | TRBV15 | TRBD1 | CATSTWTGNNSPLHF
15 | TRBV4-3 | TRBD1 | CASSQDLQGNYGYTF
18 | TRBV11-3 | TRBD2 | CASSLAGTSGGAYGEQYF